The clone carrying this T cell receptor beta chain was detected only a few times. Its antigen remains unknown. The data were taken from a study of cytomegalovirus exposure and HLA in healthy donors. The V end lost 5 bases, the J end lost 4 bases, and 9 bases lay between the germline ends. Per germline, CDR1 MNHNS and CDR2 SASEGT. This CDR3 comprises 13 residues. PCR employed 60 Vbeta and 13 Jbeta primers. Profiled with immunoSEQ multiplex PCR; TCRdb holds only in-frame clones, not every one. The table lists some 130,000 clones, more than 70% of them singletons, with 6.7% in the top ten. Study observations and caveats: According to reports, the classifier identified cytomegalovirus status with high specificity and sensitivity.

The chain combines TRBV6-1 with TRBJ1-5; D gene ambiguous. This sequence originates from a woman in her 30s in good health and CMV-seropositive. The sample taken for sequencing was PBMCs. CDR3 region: CASSPMENQPQHF. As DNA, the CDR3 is TGTGCCAGCAGTCCGATGGAGAATCAGCCCCAGCATTTT.